This T cell receptor (beta chain) was sequenced in a study of human T cells and chemical hapten exposure. The time point is: patch test 2, 6 weeks after DPC sensitization. The treatment is: therapeutic diphenylcyclopropenone sensitization with weekly scalp DPC. Study-wide results and caveats: While controls formed fewer of them, expanded TCRs formed significantly more large CDR3 similarity clusters.

One entry per CDR3 protein results from TCRdb running MiXCR on the RACE reads. The table lists some 82,000 distinct CDR3 sequences, about 6.6% of them singletons, with 1% to 1.5% in the top ten. The CDR3 runs to 15 residues. V was cut by 0 bases and J by 0 bases, with 8 bases left in between. From germline, CDR1 is SGHAT and CDR2 FQNNGV. Details on this clonotype: The antigen remains unidentified.

This chain uses TRBV11-2 with TRBJ1-1, with D possibly matching TRBD1 (5 bases). Sample: whole blood, taken in connection with sensitization to the hapten diphenylcyclopropenone (DPC). This TCR came from a woman in her thirties with alopecia areata. Some clones in this sample may be carry-over from other donors' samples. In DNA form, the CDR3 reads TGTGCCAGCAGCTTAGATCAGGGTCTGAACACTGAAGCTTTCTTT. Amino acids: CASSLDQGLNTEAFF.